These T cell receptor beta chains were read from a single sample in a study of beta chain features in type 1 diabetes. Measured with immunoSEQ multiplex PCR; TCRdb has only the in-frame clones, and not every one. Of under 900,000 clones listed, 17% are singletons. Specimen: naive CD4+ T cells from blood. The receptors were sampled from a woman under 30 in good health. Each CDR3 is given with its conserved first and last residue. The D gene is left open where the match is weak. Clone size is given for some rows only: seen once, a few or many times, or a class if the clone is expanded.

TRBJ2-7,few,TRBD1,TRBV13,CASSPRTGSYEQYF,TGTGCCAGCAGCCCCAGGACAGGCTCCTACGAGCAGTACTTC
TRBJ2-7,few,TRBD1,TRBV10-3,CAITPTGREQYF,TGTGCCATCACTCCGACAGGGCGGGAGCAGTACTTC
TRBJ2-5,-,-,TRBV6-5,CASRPESRETQYF,TGTGCCAGCCGCCCAGAGAGCCGAGAGACCCAGTACTTC
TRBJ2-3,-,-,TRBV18,CASSLPRGFGTDTQYF,TGTGCCAGCTCACTACCGCGGGGATTTGGCACAGATACGCAGTATTTT
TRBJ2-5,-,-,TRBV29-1,CSVVGNKETQYF,TGCAGCGTTGTTGGGAATAAAGAGACCCAGTACTTC
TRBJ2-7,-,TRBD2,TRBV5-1,CASSLSPSGAYEQYF,TGCGCCAGCAGCTTGTCGCCTAGCGGAGCCTACGAGCAGTACTTC
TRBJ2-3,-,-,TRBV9,CASSSTGPTWDTDTQYF,TGTGCCAGCAGCTCCACCGGGCCCACTTGGGATACAGATACGCAGTATTTT
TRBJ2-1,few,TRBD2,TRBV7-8,CASSSLTGGPADDEQFF,TGTGCCAGCAGCAGTTTAACGGGAGGGCCCGCAGACGATGAGCAGTTCTTC
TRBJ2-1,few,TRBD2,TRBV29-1,CSVGRTRTSGRFDEQFF,TGCAGCGTGGGGAGAACTCGGACTAGCGGGAGGTTCGATGAGCAGTTCTTC
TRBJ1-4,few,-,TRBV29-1,CSVEDRVQGIKKLFF,TGCAGCGTTGAAGATCGTGTCCAGGGAATTAAAAAACTGTTTTTT
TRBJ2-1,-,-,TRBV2,CASSARGSYNEQFF,TGTGCCAGCTCCGCGAGGGGTTCCTACAATGAGCAGTTCTTC
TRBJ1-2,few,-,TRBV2,CASSTDSSYGYTF,TGTGCCAGCAGTACGGACAGTTCTTATGGCTACACCTTC
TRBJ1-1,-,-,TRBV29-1,CSVELQGLSFF,TGCAGCGTGGAATTACAGGGTCTCTCTTTCTTT
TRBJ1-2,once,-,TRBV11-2,CASSSYRNSGYGYTF,TGTGCCAGCAGCTCGTACAGGAACTCTGGCTATGGCTACACCTTC
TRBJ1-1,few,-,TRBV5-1,CASSTSGWLDTEAFF,TGCGCCAGCAGCACCAGTGGATGGCTCGACACTGAAGCTTTCTTT
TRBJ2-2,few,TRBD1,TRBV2,CASRTGPTGELFF,TGTGCCAGCCGGACAGGCCCCACCGGGGAGCTGTTTTTT
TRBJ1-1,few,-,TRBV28,CASNTRAGTEAFF,TGTGCCAGCAATACTCGGGCGGGAACTGAAGCTTTCTTT
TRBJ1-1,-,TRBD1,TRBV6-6,CASLSEGGVAFF,TGTGCCAGTCTGAGCGAAGGGGGCGTAGCTTTCTTT
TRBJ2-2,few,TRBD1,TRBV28,CASSSTGVTGELFF,TGTGCCAGCAGTTCTACAGGGGTCACCGGGGAGCTGTTTTTT
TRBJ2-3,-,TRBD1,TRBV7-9,CASSSYRDRETDTQYF,TGTGCCAGCAGCTCATACCGGGACAGGGAGACAGATACGCAGTATTTT
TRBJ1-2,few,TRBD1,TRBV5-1,CASSRGQGDNGYTF,TGCGCCAGCAGCCGCGGACAGGGGGATAATGGCTACACCTTC
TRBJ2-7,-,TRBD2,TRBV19,CASSTSQGTSETYEQYF,TGTGCCAGTAGTACAAGTCAAGGGACTAGCGAGACCTACGAGCAGTACTTC
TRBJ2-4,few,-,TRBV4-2,CASSQEPVGSRAKNIQYF,TGTGCCAGCAGCCAAGAACCGGTAGGGTCGCGGGCCAAAAACATTCAGTACTTC
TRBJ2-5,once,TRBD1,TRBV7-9,CASSLGTGERQYF,TGTGCCAGCAGCTTAGGGACAGGGGAACGGCAGTACTTC
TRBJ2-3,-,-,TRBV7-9,CASSLSRVSTDTQYF,TGTGCCAGCAGCCTGTCCCGAGTTAGCACAGATACGCAGTATTTT
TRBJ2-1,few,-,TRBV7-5,CARSAPDRGTNEQFF,TGTGCCAGAAGCGCGCCGGACAGGGGAACCAATGAGCAGTTCTTC
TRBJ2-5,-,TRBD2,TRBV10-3,CAISPDLAGRETQYF,TGTGCCATCAGTCCTGACCTAGCGGGAAGGGAGACCCAGTACTTC
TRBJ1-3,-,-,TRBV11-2,CASSLEALGNTIYF,TGTGCCAGCAGCTTAGAAGCCCTTGGAAACACCATATATTTT
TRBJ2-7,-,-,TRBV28,CASSLSPMLSYEQYF,TGTGCCAGCAGTTTGTCGCCGATGCTCTCCTACGAGCAGTACTTC
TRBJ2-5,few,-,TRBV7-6,CASSLQGNRETQYF,TGTGCCAGCAGTTTACAGGGAAATAGAGAGACCCAGTACTTC
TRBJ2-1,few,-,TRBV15,CATSRDRYEQFF,TGTGCCACCAGCAGAGATCGGTATGAGCAGTTCTTC
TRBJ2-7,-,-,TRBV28,CASSLGFAGASF,TGTGCCAGCAGTTTAGGTTTTGCGGGGGCTAGCTTC
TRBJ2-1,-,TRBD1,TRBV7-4,CASSARDRGCFEQFF,TGTGCCAGCAGCGCCCGGGACAGGGGGTGTTTTGAGCAGTTCTTC
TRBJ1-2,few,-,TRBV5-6,CASSRDSGYGYTF,TGTGCCAGCAGCCGAGATAGTGGCTATGGCTACACCTTC
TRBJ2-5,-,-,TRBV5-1,CASSLGRGAIPQETQYF,TGCGCCAGCAGCTTGGGCAGGGGGGCGATCCCCCAAGAGACCCAGTACTTC
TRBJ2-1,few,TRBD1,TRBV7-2,CASRDRGPYNEQFF,TGTGCCAGCAGAGACAGGGGGCCGTACAATGAGCAGTTCTTC
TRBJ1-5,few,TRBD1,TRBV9,CASSSDRGGQPQHF,TGTGCCAGCAGCTCTGACAGGGGAGGACAGCCCCAGCATTTT
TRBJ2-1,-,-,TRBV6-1,CASSEVSRNWIYNEQFF,TGTGCCAGCAGTGAAGTATCGAGAAATTGGATCTACAATGAGCAGTTCTTC
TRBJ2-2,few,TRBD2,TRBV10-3,CAISERTRFANTGELFF,TGTGCCATCAGTGAGCGGACTAGGTTCGCGAACACCGGGGAGCTGTTTTTT
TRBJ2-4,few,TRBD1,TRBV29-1,CSVGENRGTHIQYF,TGCAGCGTTGGAGAAAACAGGGGCACTCACATTCAGTACTTC
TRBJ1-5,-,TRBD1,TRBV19,CASSITGQGHQPQHF,TGTGCCAGTAGTATAACGGGACAGGGCCATCAGCCCCAGCATTTT
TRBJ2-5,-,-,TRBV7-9,CASSPSRDGWETQYF,TGTGCCAGCAGCCCGTCTAGGGACGGTTGGGAGACCCAGTACTTC
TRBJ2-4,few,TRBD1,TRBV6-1,CASTPGQGINIQYF,TGTGCCAGCACCCCGGGACAGGGGATAAACATTCAGTACTTC
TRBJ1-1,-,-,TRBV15,CATSRDPMGENTEAFF,TGTGCCACCAGCAGAGACCCCATGGGGGAGAACACTGAAGCTTTCTTT
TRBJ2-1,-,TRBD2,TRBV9,CASSALPPPGLAGANEQFF,TGTGCCAGCAGCGCCCTACCCCCCCCGGGACTAGCGGGAGCCAATGAGCAGTTCTTC
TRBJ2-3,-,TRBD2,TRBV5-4,CASSSAGDATDTQYF,TGTGCCAGCAGCTCCGCGGGGGACGCGACAGATACGCAGTATTTT
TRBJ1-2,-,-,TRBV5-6,CASRKMDGNYGYTF,TGTGCCAGCAGAAAAATGGACGGAAACTATGGCTACACCTTC
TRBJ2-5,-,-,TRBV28,CASSLLLGGKETQYF,TGTGCCAGCAGCCTCTTACTGGGTGGAAAAGAGACCCAGTACTTC
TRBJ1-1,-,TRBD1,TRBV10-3,CAIKAGQGATEAFF,TGTGCCATCAAAGCCGGACAGGGAGCAACTGAAGCTTTCTTT
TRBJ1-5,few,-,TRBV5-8,CASSLPGLPSPQHF,TGTGCCAGCAGTTTGCCGGGTCTCCCTTCGCCCCAGCATTTT
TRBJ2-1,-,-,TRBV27,CASSLYVAGYNEQFF,TGTGCCAGCAGTTTATATGTCGCGGGGTACAATGAGCAGTTCTTC
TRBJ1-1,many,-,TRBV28,CASAVNTEAFF,TGTGCCAGCGCAGTGAACACTGAAGCTTTCTTT
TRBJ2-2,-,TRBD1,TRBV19,CASSPRGTGGFGELFF,TGTGCCAGTAGTCCCCGAGGGACAGGGGGTTTCGGGGAGCTGTTTTTT
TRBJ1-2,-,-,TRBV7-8,CASSLDRTVSPNYGYTF,TGTGCCAGCAGCTTAGATCGGACAGTCTCTCCTAACTATGGCTACACCTTC
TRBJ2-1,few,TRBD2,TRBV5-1,CASSLEGGPDEQFF,TGCGCCAGCAGCTTGGAGGGAGGGCCGGATGAGCAGTTCTTC
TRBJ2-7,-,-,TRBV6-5,CASRRDPYEQYF,TGTGCCAGCAGACGGGACCCCTACGAGCAGTACTTC
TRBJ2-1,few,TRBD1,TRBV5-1,CASSSPGTGNNEQFF,TGCGCCAGCAGCTCTCCCGGGACAGGGAACAATGAGCAGTTCTTC
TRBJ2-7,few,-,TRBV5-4,CASSFNIGGAYEQYF,TGTGCCAGCAGCTTTAACATAGGGGGAGCATACGAGCAGTACTTC
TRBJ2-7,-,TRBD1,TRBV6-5,CASSTNRGLYEQYF,TGTGCCAGCAGCACGAACAGGGGGCTCTACGAGCAGTACTTC